The rows below give T cell receptor beta chains drawn from one sample of a study of regulatory T cells in long-lasting Graves disease. MiXCR, applied by TCRdb to the multiplex PCR reads, yields one record per CDR3 protein. The sample records about 440,000 distinct CDR3 sequences, more than 12% being singletons. These data also formed part of another study, on T cells in Graves' hyperthyroidism and ophthalmopathy.

Sequenced material: peripheral blood mononuclear cells (PBMCs), taken at new diagnosis, from a patient treated with antithyroid drugs. The receptors stem from a woman in her thirties with Graves disease. CDR3s leave out the opening cysteine and the closing phenylalanine or tryptophan.

TRBV7-8	15	ASIFYFLGQPEETQY
TRBV29-1	12	SVGGLTGPYEQY
TRBV6-1	15	ASGRTVPRGYQETQY
TRBV12-3/TRBV12-4	11	ASTIQGGETQY
TRBV6-1	14	ASSEPTGGLNTEAF
TRBV5-1	15	ASSSPLLAGSTDTQY
TRBV19	11	ATRDLLYNEQF
TRBV4-1	16	ASSQGSPEISGKETQY
TRBV4-1	14	ASSQDGTGEADTQY
TRBV6-1	11	ASSVSGNNEQF
TRBV6-9	13	ASSWLTRDTGELF
TRBV11-3	13	ASSLVQLAKNIQY
TRBV12-3/TRBV12-4	13	ASSLDPRGQETQY
TRBV12-3/TRBV12-4	13	ASSSGTGRGTEAF
TRBV20-1	14	SARRSGTGFFETQY
TRBV4-1	11	ASSQWTLGGYT
TRBV6-2/TRBV6-3	11	ASSYQGRWGYT
TRBV27	13	ASRPGTGGNEKLF
TRBV6-1	15	ASSDRQARDGTYEQY
TRBV7-9	15	ASSSTLAGGSYNEQF
TRBV19	15	ASTGQGHTNSNQPQH
TRBV12-3/TRBV12-4	10	ASSFRTYEQY
TRBV2	19	ASSEAESSGRAVFSSGELF
TRBV18	16	ASSPNVIPPVGTDTQY
TRBV5-1	16	ASSLAPTSGIAKNIQY
TRBV3-1	15	ASSPGGGGLAHNEQF
TRBV6-5	15	ASSWNPGAGGGTEAF
TRBV27	13	ASSLIRAGGYEQF
TRBV4-1	15	ASSFRGSGINYNEQF
TRBV10-2	15	ASSPKIPGTTSYEQY
TRBV10-3	19	ATLKPGQGIGPSIMNTEAF
TRBV5-1	14	ASRLSGTRTYNEQF
TRBV12-3/TRBV12-4	11	ASSRGGGTEAF
TRBV3-1	12	ASSQALSNQPQH
TRBV12-3/TRBV12-4	15	ASSSTGNSETNEKLF
TRBV20-1	18	SARDHTWGQENNSNQPQH
TRBV12-3/TRBV12-4	14	ASNLRTSGMAGEQY
TRBV6-2/TRBV6-3	13	ASSERAGNTGELF
TRBV2	17	ASSGDGTGATSEADGYT
TRBV7-9	15	ASSFILGLADTGELF
TRBV30	13	AWNPSARVQETQY
TRBV9	14	ASSVEISGSHNEQF
TRBV29-1	10	SVEKGRDTIY
TRBV20-1	15	SDTVAGGSSSYNEQF
TRBV6-1	11	ASSAGLTGELF
TRBV20-1	12	SARAREAQETQY
TRBV7-2	14	ASSFPRGGSWNEQY
TRBV9	13	ASSVGALGTTEAF
TRBV30	10	ALAGGNTEAF
TRBV6-2/TRBV6-3	12	ASSTGTRSNEQF
TRBV14	15	ASSQAPGLAYIDTQY
TRBV5-6	10	ASQAADQPQH
TRBV15	13	ATSGGDRITDTQY
TRBV10-2	13	ASFLYRGSNQPQH